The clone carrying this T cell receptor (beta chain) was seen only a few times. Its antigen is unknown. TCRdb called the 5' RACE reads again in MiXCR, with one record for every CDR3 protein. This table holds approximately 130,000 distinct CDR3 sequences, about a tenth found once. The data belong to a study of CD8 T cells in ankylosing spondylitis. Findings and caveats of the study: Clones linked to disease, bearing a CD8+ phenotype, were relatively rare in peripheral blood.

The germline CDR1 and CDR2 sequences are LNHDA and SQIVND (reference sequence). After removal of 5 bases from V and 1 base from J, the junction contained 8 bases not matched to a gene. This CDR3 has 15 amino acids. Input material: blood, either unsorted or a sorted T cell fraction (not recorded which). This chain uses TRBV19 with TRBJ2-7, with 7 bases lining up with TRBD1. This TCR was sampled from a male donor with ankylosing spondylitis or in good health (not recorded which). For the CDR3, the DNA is TGTGCCAGTAGTCCCAGGACAGGAAATTCCTACGAGCAGTACTTC. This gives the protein CASSPRTGNSYEQYF. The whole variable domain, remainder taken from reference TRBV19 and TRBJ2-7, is DGGITQSPKYLFRKEGQNVTLSCEQNLNHDAMYWYRQDPGQGLRLIYYSQIVNDFQKGDIAEGYSVSREKKESFPLTVTSAQKNPTAFYLCASSPRTGNSYEQYFGPGTRLTVT.